The following is a T cell receptor beta chain sequence with its context. The same CDR3 can be traced to other DNA sequences in this sample. The CD8 memory sample joined CD45RO+ cells and CCR7-negative CD45RA+ cells. These data belong to a study of shared clonotypes between healthy human individuals. Tens of thousands of T cell genomes, or 200 ng DNA, went into the sorted-subset replicate PCRs. This table comes from immunoSEQ multiplex PCR, and its TCRdb copy is limited to in-frame clones, with some not included. Here the sample spans approximately 640,000 clones, 90% being singletons. Germline V gene data show CDR1 as SGDLS and CDR2 as YYNGEE. With V trimmed by 2 bases and J by 4 bases, 3 bases remained unmatched. The length of the CDR3 is 13 residues.

V and J are TRBV9 and TRBJ2-7; TRBD2 aligns across 7 bases. The sequence was obtained from a man younger than 30 in good health. Some clones in this sample may be carry-over from other donors' samples. Specimen: memory CD8+ T cells from PBMCs. Subset noted: CD45RO+ cells pooled with CCR7-negative TemRA cells. CDR3 sequence: CASSVGEGYEQYF. The DNA for the CDR3 is TGTGCCAGCAGCGTGGGGGAGGGTTACGAGCAGTACTTC.